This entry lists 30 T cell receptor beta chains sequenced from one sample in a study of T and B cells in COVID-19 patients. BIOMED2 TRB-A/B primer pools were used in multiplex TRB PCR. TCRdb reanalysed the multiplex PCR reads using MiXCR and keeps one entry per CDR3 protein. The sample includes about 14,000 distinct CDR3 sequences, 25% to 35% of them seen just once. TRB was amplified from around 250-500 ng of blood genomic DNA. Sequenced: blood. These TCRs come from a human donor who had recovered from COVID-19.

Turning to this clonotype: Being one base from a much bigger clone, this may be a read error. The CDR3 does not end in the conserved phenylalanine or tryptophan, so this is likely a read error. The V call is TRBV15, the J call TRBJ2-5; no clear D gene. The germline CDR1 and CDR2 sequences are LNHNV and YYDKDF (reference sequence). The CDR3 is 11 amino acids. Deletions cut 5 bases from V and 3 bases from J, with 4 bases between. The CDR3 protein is CATSQEETQYS. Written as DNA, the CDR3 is TGTGCCACCAGCCAAGAAGAGACCCAGTACTCC.

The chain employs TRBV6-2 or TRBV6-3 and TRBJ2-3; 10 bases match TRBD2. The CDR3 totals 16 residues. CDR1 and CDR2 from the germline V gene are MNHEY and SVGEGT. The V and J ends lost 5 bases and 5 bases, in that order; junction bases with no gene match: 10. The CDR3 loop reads CASSRGGLAGEDTQYF. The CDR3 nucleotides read TGTGCCAGCAGTCGGGGGGGCCTAGCGGGAGAAGATACGCAGTATTTT.

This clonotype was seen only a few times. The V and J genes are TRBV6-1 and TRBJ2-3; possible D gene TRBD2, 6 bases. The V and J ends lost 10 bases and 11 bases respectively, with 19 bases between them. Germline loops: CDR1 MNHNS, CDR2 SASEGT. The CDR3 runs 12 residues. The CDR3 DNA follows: TGTGCCATATACTCGGGCGTCGGGGGGCAGTATTTT. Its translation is CAIYSGVGGQYF.

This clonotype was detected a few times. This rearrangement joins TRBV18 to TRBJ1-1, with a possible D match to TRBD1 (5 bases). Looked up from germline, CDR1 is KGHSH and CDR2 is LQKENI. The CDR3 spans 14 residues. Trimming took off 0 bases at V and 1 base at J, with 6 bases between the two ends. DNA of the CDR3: TGTGCCAGCTCACCACCGGGGGAGAACACTGAAGCTTTCTTT. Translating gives CASSPPGENTEAFF.

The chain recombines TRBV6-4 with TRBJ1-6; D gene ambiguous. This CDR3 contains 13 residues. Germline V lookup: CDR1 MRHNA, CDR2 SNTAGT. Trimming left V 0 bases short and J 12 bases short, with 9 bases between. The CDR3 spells CASSDSSMGPLHF. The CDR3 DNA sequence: TGTGCCAGCAGTGACTCGAGTATGGGACCCCTCCACTTT.

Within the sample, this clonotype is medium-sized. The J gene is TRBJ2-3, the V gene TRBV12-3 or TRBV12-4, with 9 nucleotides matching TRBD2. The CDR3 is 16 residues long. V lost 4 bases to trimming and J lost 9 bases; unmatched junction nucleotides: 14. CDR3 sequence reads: CASSSPSVALAGTQYF. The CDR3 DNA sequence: TGTGCCAGCAGTTCCCCCTCCGTAGCGCTAGCGGGGACGCAGTATTTT.

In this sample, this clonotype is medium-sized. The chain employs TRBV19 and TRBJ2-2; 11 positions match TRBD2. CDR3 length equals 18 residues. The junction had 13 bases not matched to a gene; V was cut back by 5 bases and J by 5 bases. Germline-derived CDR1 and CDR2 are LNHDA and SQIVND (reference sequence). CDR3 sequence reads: CASSLRATSGVATGELFF. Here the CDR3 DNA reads TGTGCCAGTAGTCTCAGGGCGACTAGCGGGGTAGCTACCGGGGAGCTGTTTTTT.

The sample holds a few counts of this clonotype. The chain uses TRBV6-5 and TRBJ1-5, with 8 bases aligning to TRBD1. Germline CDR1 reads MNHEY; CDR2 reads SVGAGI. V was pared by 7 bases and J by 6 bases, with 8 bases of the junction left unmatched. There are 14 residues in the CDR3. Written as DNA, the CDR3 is TGTGCCAGCACTCCCGGACAGGGTTCTCAGCCCCAGCATTTT. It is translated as CASTPGQGSQPQHF.

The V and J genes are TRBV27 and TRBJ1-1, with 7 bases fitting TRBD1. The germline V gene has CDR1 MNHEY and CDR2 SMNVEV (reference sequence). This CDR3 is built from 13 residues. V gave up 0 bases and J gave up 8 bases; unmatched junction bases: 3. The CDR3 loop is CASSLSLDREAFF. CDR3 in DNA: TGTGCCAGCAGTTTATCTCTGGACAGGGAAGCTTTCTTT.

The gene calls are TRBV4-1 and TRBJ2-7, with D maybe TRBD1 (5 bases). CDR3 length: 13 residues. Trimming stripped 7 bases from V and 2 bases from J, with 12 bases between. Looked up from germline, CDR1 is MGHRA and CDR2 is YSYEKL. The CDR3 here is CASIDSSTYEQYF. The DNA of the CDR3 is TGCGCCAGCATTGACAGTTCAACCTACGAGCAGTACTTC.

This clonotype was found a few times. CDR3 sequence: CASSFAGSYNEQFF. In DNA form, the CDR3 reads TGTGCCAGCAGCTTCGCGGGCTCCTACAATGAGCAGTTCTTC. The gene calls are TRBV5-6 and TRBJ2-1, with a possible D match to TRBD2 (5 bases). Germline values: CDR1 SGHDT, CDR2 YYEEEE. The CDR3 length is 14 residues. V lost 2 bases and J 0 bases, leaving 6 bases between the germline ends.

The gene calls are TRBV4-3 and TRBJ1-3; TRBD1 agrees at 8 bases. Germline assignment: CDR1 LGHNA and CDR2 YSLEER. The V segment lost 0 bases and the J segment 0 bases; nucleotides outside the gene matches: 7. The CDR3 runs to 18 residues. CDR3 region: CASSQDHRTGFSGNTIYF. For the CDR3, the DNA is TGCGCCAGCAGCCAAGATCACCGGACAGGGTTCTCTGGAAACACCATATATTTT.

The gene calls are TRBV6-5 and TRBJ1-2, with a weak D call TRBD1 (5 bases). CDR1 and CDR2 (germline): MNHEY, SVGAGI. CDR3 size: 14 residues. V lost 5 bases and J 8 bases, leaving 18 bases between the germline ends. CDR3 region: CASSDTGAEVGYTF. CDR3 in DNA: TGTGCCAGCAGTGACACCGGGGCCGAAGTAGGCTACACCTTC.

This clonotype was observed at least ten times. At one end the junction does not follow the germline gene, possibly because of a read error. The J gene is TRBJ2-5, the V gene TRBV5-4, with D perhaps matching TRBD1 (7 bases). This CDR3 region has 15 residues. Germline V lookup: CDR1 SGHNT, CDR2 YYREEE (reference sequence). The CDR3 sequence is CASTLGGGGGETQYF. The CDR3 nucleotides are TGTGCCAGCACCTTGGGAGGAGGGGGCGGAGAGACCCAGTACTTC. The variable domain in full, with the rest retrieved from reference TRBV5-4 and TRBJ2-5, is ETGVTQSPTHLIKTRGQQVTLRCSSQSGHNTVSWYQQALGQGPQFIFQYYREEENGRGNFPPRFSGLQFPNYSSELNVNALELDDSALYLCASTLGGGGGETQYFGPGTRLLVL.

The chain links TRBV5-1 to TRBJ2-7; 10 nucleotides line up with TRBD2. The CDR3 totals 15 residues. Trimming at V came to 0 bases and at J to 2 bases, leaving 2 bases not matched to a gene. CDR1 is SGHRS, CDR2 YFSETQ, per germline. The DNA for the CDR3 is TGCGCCAGCAGCTTGGGGACTAGCGGTACCTACGAGCAGTACTTC. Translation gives CASSLGTSGTYEQYF.

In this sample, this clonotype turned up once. CDR3 coding DNA: TGTGCCAGCAGTTACTTGGACAGGGGGCCGGAGACCCAGTACTTC. Residues: CASSYLDRGPETQYF. The chain employs TRBV6-5 and TRBJ2-5, with 11 bases aligning to TRBD1. The CDR3 extends over 15 amino acids. J gave up 5 bases and V 1 base, and 3 bases lay outside the gene matches. The germline CDR1 and CDR2 sequences are MNHEY and SVGAGI.

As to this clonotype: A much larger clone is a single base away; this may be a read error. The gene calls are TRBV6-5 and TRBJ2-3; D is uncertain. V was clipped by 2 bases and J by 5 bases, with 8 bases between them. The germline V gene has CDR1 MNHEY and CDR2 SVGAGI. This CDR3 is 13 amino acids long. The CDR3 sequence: CASSYRPLDTQYF. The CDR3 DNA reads TGTGCCAGCAGTTACAGGCCCCTAGATACGCAGTATTTT.

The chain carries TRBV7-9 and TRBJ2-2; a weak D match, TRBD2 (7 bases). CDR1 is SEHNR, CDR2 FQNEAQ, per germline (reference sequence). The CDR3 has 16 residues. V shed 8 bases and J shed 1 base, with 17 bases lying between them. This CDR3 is CASQRRGAGNTGELFF. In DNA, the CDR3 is TGTGCCAGCCAGAGACGGGGGGCAGGGAACACCGGGGAGCTGTTTTTT.

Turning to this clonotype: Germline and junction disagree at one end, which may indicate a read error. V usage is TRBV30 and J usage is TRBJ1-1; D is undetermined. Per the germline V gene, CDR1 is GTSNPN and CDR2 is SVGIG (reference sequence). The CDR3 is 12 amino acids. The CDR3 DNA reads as TGTGCCTGGAGTGGCCGGAACGCTGAAGCTTTCTTT. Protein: CAWSGRNAEAFF. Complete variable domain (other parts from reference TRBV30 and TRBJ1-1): SQTIHQWPATLVQPVGSPLSLECTVEGTSNPNLYWYRQAAGRGLQLLFYSVGIGQISSEVPQNLSASRPQDRQFILSSKKLLLSDSGFYLCAWSGRNAEAFFGQGTRLTVV.

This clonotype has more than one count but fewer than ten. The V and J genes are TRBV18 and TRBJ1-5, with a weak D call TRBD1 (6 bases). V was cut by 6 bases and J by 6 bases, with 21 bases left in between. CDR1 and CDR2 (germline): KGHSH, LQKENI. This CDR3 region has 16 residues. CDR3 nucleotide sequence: TGTGCCAGCTCTTACGGTGCGGACAGCCCCGGTCAGCCCCAGCATTTT. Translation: CASSYGADSPGQPQHF.

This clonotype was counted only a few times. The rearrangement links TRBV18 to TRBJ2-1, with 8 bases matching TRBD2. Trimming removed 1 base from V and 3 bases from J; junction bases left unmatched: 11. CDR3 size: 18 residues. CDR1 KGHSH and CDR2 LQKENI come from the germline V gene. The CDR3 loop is CASSPQGFQRENYNEQFF. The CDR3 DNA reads TGTGCCAGCTCACCACAAGGGTTTCAGCGGGAGAACTACAATGAGCAGTTCTTC.

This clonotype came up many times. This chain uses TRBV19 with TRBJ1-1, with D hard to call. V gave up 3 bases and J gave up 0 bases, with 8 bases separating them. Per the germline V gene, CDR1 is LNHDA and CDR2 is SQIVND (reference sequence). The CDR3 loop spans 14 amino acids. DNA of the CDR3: TGTGCCAGTAGTATCGAAGACATGAACACTGAAGCTTTCTTT. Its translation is CASSIEDMNTEAFF. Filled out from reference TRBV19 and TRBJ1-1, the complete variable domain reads DGGITQSPKYLFRKEGQNVTLSCEQNLNHDAMYWYRQDPGQGLRLIYYSQIVNDFQKGDIAEGYSVSREKKESFPLTVTSAQKNPTAFYLCASSIEDMNTEAFFGQGTRLTVV.

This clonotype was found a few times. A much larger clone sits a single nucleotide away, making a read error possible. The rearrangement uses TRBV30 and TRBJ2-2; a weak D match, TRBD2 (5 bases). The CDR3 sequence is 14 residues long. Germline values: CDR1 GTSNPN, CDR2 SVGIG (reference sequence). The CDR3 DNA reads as TGTGCCTGGAGCGCCTTGCGTAACACCGGGGAGCCGTTTTTT. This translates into CAWSALRNTGEPFF.

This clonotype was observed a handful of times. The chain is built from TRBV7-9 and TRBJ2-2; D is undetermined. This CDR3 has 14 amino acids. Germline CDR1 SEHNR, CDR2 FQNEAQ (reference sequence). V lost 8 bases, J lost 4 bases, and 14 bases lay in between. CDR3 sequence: CASDPPLGTGELFF. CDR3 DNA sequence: TGTGCCAGCGACCCACCCCTCGGCACCGGGGAGCTGTTTTTT. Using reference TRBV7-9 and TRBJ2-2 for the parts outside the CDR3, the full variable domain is DTGVSQNPRHKITKRGQNVTFRCDPISEHNRLYWYRQTLGQGPEFLTYFQNEAQLEKSRLLSDRFSAERPKGSFSTLEIQRTEQGDSAMYLCASDPPLGTGELFFGEGSRLTVL.

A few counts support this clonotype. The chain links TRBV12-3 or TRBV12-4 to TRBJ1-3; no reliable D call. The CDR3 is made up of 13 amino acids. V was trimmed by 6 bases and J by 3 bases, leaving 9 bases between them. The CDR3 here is CASRSDGGNTIYF. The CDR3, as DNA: TGTGCCAGCAGATCGGACGGTGGAAACACCATATATTTT.

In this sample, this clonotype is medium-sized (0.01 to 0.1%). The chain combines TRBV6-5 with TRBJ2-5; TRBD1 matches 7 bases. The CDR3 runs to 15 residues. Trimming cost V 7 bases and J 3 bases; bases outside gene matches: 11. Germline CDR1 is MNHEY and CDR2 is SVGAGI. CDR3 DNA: TGTGCCAGCATTTCAGGGGCAGGGGGAGAAGAGACCCAGTACTTC. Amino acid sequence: CASISGAGGEETQYF.

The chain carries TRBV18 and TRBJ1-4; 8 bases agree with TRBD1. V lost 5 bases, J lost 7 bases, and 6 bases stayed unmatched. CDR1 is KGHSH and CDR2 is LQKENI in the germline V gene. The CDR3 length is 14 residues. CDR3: CASSSQGASEKLFF. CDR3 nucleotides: TGTGCCAGCTCATCGCAGGGGGCAAGTGAAAAACTGTTTTTT.

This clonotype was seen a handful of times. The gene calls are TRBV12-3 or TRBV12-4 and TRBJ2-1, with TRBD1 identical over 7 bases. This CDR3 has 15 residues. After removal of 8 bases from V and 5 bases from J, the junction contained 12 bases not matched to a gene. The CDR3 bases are TGTGCCAGCGCTCGTCTAGGGGGCGGGCACAATGAGCAGTTCTTC. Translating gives CASARLGGGHNEQFF.

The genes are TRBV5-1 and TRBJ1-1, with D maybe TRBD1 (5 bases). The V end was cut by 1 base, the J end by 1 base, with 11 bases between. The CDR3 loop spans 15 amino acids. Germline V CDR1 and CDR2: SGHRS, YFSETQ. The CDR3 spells CASSLTGSGNTEAFF. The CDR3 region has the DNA TGCGCCAGCAGCTTGACAGGTTCGGGGAACACTGAAGCTTTCTTT.

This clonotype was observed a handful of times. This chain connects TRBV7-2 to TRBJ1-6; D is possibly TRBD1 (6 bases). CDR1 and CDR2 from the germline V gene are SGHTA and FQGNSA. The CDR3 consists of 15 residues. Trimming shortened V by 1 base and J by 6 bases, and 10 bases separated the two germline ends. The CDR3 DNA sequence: TGTGCCAGCAGCTTAGGAGGACAGACTAATTCACCCCTCCACTTT. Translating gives CASSLGGQTNSPLHF.